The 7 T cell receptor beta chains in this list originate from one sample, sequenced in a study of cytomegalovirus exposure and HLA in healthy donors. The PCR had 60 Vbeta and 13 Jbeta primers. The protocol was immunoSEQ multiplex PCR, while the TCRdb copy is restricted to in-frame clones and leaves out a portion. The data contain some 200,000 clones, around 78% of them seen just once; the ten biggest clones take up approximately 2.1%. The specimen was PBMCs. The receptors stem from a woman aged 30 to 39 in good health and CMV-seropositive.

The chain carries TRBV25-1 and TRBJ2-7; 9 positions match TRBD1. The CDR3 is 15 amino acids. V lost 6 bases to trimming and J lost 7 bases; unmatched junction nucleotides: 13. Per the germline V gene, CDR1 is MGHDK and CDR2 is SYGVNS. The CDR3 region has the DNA TGTGCCAGCAGGGGGTCCGGGACAGGGACCGGGGAGCAGTACTTC. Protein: CASRGSGTGTGEQYF.

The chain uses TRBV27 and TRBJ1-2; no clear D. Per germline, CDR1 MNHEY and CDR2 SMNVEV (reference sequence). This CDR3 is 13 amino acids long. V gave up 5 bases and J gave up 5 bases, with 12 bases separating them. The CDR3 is CASSPGRRYGYTF. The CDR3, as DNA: TGTGCCAGCAGTCCTGGGCGTCGGTATGGCTACACCTTC.

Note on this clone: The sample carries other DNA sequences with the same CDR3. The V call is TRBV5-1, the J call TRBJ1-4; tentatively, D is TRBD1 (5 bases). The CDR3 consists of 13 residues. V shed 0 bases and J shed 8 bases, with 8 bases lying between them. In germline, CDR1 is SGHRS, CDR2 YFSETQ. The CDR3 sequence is CASSLAGGEKLFF. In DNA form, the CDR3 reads TGCGCCAGCAGCTTGGCCGGGGGGGAAAAACTGTTTTTT.

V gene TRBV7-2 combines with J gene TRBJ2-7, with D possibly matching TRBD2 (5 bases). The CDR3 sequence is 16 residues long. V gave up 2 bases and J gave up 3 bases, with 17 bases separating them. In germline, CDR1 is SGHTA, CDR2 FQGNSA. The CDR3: CASSLLSERGIYEQYF. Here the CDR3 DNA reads TGTGCCAGCAGCTTACTAAGCGAACGGGGAATCTACGAGCAGTACTTC.

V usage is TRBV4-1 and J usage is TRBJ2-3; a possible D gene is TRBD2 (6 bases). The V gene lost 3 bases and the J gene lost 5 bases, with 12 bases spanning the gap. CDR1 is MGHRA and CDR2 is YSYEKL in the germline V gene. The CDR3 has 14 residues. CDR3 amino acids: CASSHGSPKDTQYF. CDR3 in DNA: TGCGCCAGCAGCCACGGGAGCCCCAAAGATACGCAGTATTTT.

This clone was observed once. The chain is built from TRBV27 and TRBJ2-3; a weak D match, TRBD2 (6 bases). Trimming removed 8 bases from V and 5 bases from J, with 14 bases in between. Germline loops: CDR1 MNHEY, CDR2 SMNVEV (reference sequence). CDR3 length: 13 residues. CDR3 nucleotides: TGTGCCAGCGGACTATCAGACCGAGATACGCAGTATTTT. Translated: CASGLSDRDTQYF.

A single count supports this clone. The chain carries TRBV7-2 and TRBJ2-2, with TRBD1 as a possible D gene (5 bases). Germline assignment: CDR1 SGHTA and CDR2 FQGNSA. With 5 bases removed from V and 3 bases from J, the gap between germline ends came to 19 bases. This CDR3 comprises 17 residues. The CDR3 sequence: CASSQGARSMDTGELFF. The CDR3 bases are TGTGCCAGCAGCCAAGGGGCCCGGAGCATGGACACCGGGGAGCTGTTTTTT.